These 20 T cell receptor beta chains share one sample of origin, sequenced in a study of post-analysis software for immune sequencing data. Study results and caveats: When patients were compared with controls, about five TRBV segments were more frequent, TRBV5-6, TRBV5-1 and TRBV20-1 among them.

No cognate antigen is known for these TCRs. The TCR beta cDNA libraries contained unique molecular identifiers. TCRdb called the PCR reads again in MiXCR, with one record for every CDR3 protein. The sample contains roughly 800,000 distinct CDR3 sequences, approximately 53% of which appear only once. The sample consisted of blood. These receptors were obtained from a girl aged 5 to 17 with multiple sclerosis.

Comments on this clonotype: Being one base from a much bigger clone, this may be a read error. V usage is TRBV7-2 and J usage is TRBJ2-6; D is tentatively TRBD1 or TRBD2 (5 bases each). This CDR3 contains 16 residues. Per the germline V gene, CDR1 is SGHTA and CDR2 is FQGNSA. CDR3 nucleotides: TGTGCCAGCAGCTTAGCCAGCGGAGCTGGGGCCAACGTCCCGACTTTC. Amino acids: CASSLASGAGANVPTF. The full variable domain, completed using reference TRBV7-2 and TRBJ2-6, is GAGVSQSPSNKVTEKGKDVELRCDPISGHTALYWYRQSLGQGLEFLIYFQGNSAPDKSGLPSDRFSAERTGGSVSTLTIQRTQQEDSAVYLCASSLASGAGANVPTFGAGSRLTVL.

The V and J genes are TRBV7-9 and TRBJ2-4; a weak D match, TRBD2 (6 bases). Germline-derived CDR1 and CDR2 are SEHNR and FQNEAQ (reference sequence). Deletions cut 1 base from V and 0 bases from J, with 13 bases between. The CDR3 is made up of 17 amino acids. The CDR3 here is CASSLVRGALAKNIQYF. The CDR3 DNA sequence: TGTGCCAGCAGCTTAGTGCGGGGAGCTTTAGCCAAAAACATTCAGTACTTC.

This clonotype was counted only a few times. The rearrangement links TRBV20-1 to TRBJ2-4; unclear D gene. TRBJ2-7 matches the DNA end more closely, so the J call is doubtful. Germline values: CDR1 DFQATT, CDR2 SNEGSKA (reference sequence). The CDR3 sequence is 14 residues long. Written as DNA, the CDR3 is TGCAGTGCTACTGCCCGCAGTAGGGTTAACGAGCAGTACTTC. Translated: CSATARSRVNEQYF.

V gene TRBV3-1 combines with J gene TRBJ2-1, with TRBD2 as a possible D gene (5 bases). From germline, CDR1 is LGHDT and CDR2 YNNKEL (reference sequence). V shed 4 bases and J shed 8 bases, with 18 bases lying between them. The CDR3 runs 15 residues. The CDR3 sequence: CASSLPGPRRDEQFF. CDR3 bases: TGTGCCAGCAGCCTTCCGGGCCCCCGGCGGGATGAGCAGTTCTTC.

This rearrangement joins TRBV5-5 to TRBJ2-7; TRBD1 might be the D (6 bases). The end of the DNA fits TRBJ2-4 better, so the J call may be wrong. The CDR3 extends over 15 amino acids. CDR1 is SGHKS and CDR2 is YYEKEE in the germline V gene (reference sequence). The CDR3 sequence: CASSSWTVRENIQYF. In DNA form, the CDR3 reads TGTGCCAGCAGCTCCTGGACAGTTAGAGAAAACATTCAGTACTTC.

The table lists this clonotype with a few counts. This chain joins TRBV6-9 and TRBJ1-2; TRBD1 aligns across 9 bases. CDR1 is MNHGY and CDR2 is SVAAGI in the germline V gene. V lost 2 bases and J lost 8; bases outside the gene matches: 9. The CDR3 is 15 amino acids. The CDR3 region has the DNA TGTGCCAGCAGTTATCCCACAGGGGGCGGGGCCGGCTACACCTTC. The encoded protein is CASSYPTGGGAGYTF.

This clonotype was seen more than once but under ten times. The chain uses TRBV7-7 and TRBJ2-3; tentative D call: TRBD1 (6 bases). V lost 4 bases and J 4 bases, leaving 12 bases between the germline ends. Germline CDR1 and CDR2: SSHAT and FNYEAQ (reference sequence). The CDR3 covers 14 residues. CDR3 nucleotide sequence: TGTGCCAGCAGCTCTGGGGGCGCCTCAGATACGCAGTATTTT. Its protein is CASSSGGASDTQYF.

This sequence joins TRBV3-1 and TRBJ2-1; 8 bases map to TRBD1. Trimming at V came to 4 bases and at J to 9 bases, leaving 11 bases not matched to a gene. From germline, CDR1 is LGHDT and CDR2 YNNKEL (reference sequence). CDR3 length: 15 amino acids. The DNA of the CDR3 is TGTGCCAGCAGCCTTAAGACAGGGGCTTTCGGTGAGCAGTTCTTC. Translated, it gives CASSLKTGAFGEQFF.

The CDR3 DNA sequence: TGTGCCAGCACCATGGCAGGGTCGGGCTCCTACGAGCAGTACTTC. This translates into CASTMAGSGSYEQYF. This chain links TRBV12-3 or TRBV12-4 with TRBJ2-7; D is perhaps TRBD1 (5 bases). This CDR3 is 15 amino acids long. Trimming cost V 7 bases and J 0 bases, with 16 bases left between them.

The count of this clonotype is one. CDR3 sequence reads: CASSTWTGGGANVLTF. The CDR3 nucleotides read TGTGCCAGCAGCACCTGGACAGGGGGAGGGGCCAACGTCCTGACTTTC. V and J are TRBV9 and TRBJ2-6; 10 bases line up with TRBD1. The CDR3 contains 16 residues. Trimming at V came to 4 bases and at J to 4 bases, leaving 5 bases not matched to a gene. Germline V gene data show CDR1 as SGDLS and CDR2 as YYNGEE.

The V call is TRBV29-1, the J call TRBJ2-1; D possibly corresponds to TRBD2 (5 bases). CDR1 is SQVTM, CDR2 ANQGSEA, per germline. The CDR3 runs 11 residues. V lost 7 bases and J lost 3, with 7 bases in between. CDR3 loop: CSAGDYNEQFF. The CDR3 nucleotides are TGCAGCGCCGGGGACTACAATGAGCAGTTCTTC.

The CDR3: CATNTGGETQYF. The DNA for the CDR3 is TGTGCCACCAACACTGGGGGAGAGACCCAGTACTTC. This chain joins TRBV18 and TRBJ2-5; D possibly uses TRBD1 or TRBD2 (5 bases each). Per the germline V gene, CDR1 is KGHSH and CDR2 is LQKENI. The CDR3 length is 12 residues. V lost 10 bases, J lost 4 bases, and 13 bases lay in between.

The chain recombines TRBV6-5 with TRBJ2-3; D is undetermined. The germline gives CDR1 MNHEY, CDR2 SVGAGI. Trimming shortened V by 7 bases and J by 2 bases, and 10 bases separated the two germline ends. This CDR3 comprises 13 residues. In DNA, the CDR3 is TGTGCCAGCACCGGAACCCCCACAGATACGCAGTATTTT. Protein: CASTGTPTDTQYF.

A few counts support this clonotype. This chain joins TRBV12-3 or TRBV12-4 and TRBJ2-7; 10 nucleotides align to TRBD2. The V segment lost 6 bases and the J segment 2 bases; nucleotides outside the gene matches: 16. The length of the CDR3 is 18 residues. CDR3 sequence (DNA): TGTGCCAGCAGGGTTACTAGCGGGATTGTTTCCAGGGCCTACGAGCAGTACTTC. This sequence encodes CASRVTSGIVSRAYEQYF.

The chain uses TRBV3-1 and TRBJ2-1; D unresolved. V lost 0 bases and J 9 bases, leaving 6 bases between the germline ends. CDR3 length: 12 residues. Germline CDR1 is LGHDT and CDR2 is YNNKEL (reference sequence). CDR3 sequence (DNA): TGTGCCAGCAGCCAAGAACACGGTGAGCAGTTCTTC. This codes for CASSQEHGEQFF.

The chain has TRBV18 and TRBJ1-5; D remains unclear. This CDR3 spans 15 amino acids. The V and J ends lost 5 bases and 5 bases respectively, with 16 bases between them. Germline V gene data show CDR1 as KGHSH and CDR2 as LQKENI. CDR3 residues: CASSWLSGEDQPQHF. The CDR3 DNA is TGTGCCAGCTCATGGCTGTCGGGAGAAGATCAGCCCCAGCATTTT.

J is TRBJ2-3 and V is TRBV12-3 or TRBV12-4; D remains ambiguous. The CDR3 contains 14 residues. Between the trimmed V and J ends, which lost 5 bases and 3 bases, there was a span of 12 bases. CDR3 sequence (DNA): TGTGCCAGCAGTCTGCGTCCAGTTACAGATACGCAGTATTTT. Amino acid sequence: CASSLRPVTDTQYF.

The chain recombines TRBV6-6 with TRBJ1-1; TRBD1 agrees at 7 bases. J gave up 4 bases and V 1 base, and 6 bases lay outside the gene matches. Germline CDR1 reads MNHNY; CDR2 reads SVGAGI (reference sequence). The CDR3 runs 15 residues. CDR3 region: CASSYFRTGGTEAFF. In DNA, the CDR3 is TGTGCCAGCAGTTACTTCCGGACAGGAGGCACTGAAGCTTTCTTT.

CDR3 loop: CASIHSGTGRGEQYF. The CDR3 bases are TGTGCCAGCATTCACTCCGGGACAGGGAGAGGCGAGCAGTACTTC. The gene calls are TRBV12-3 or TRBV12-4 and TRBJ2-7; 9 positions agree with TRBD1. J was trimmed by 6 bases and V by 7 bases; bases with no gene match: 13. This CDR3 has 15 residues.

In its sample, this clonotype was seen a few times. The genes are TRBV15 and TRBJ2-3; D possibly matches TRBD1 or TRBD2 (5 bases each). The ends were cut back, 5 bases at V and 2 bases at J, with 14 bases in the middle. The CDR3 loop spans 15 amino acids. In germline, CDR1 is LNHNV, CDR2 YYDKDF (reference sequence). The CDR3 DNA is TGTGCCACCAGCTTCGTAACGGGGCCCACAGATACGCAGTATTTT. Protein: CATSFVTGPTDTQYF.